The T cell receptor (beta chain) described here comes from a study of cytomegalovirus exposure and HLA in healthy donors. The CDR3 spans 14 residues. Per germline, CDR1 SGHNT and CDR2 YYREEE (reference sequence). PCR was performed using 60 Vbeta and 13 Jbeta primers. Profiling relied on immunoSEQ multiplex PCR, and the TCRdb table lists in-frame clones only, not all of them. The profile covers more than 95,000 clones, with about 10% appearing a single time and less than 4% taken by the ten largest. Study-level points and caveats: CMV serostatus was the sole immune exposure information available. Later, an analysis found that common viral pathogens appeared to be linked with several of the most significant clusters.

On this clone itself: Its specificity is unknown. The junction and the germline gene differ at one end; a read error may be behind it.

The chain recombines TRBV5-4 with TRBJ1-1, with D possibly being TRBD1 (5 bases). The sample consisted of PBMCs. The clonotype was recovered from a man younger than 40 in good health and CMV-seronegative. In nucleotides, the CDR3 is TGTGCCAGCAGCTTGGAGTCAGGGAACAGTGAAGCTTTCTTT. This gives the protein CASSLESGNSEAFF.